These 26 T cell receptor beta chains came from one sample sequenced in a study of T cell responses to AZD1222 COVID-19 vaccine. Sequencing was performed with immunoSEQ multiplex PCR; in TCRdb, only in-frame clones are kept and a portion is missing. This table holds about 120,000 clones, around 87% found once. Source: peripheral blood, taken on day 0 of AZD1222 vaccination. These receptors were collected from an adult in good health.

The V and J genes are TRBV24-1 and TRBJ2-1, with 7 bases matching TRBD1. This CDR3 has 16 amino acids. CDR1 and CDR2 from the germline V gene are KGHDR and SFDVKD. V trimming: 3 bases; J trimming: 4 bases; junction bases outside the gene matches: 8. As DNA, the CDR3 is TGTGCCACCAGTGATCCAGGGACAGCTTCTTACAATGAGCAGTTCTTC. It is translated as CATSDPGTASYNEQFF.

V is TRBV5-4 and J is TRBJ2-7, with 8 bases that match TRBD1. Germline values: CDR1 SGHNT, CDR2 YYREEE (reference sequence). J gave up 2 bases and V 4 bases, and 5 bases lay outside the gene matches. This CDR3 region has 14 residues. This CDR3 reads CASSPGTGAYEQYF. The CDR3 nucleotides are TGTGCCAGCAGCCCAGGGACAGGCGCCTACGAGCAGTACTTC.

This chain links TRBV18 with TRBJ1-1; D call uncertain. The CDR3 has 13 residues. Germline V CDR1 and CDR2: KGHSH, LQKENI. Trimming took off 5 bases at V and 1 base at J, with 8 bases between the two ends. The CDR3 region is CASSSYPNTEAFF. The CDR3 DNA follows: TGTGCCAGCTCATCCTATCCGAACACTGAAGCTTTCTTT.

CDR3 DNA: TGTGCCAGTAGTATAGGCCTGTTCACAGATACGCAGTATTTT. Translation gives CASSIGLFTDTQYF. The chain has TRBV19 and TRBJ2-3; D is unresolved. This CDR3 has 14 amino acids. Germline V gives CDR1 LNHDA, CDR2 SQIVND (reference sequence). V lost 1 base and J lost 2, with 7 bases in between.

The chain has TRBV5-1 and TRBJ2-3; 7 bases fit TRBD1. J lost 4 bases, V lost 4 bases, and 6 bases had no gene match. Germline loops: CDR1 SGHRS, CDR2 YFSETQ. There are 14 residues in the CDR3. The CDR3 DNA follows: TGCGCCAGCAGCCTCCAGACAGGGTCAGATACGCAGTATTTT. Its protein is CASSLQTGSDTQYF.

There are a few counts of this clone. This sequence joins TRBV7-2 and TRBJ1-5, with TRBD1 identical over 7 bases. After removal of 5 bases from V and 5 bases from J, the junction contained 12 bases not matched to a gene. The germline gives CDR1 SGHTA, CDR2 FQGNSA. This CDR3 has 16 residues. The CDR3 nucleotides are TGTGCCAGCAGCCAGGGAGCGGGCAGGGGGGATCAGCCCCAGCATTTT. It codes for CASSQGAGRGDQPQHF.

J is TRBJ1-2 and V is TRBV6-5, with D possibly TRBD1 on 6 matching bases. This CDR3 has 14 residues. V dropped 7 bases and J dropped 10 bases, with 22 bases sitting between them. Germline V gene data show CDR1 as MNHEY and CDR2 as SVGAGI. CDR3 bases: TGTGCCAGCAATCTCGGGGGCGGCACTGGGGACTACACCTTC. Residues: CASNLGGGTGDYTF.

V is TRBV7-3 and J is TRBJ2-7; D gene uncertain. CDR3 length equals 13 residues. Germline V gene sequence: CDR1 SGHTA, CDR2 FQGTGA. With 0 bases removed from V and 3 bases from J, the gap between germline ends came to 6 bases. The CDR3 loop is CASSLTMNYEQYF. The DNA for the CDR3 is TGTGCCAGCAGCTTAACCATGAACTACGAGCAGTACTTC.

This sequence joins TRBV18 and TRBJ2-4; 9 nucleotides line up with TRBD1. Germline V lookup: CDR1 KGHSH, CDR2 LQKENI. Trimming took 4 bases from V and 5 from J; bases not matched to a gene: 6. CDR3 length: 15 residues. In DNA, the CDR3 is TGTGCCAGCTCACTCACCCGGGACAGGGAAAACATTCAGTACTTC. Translating it yields CASSLTRDRENIQYF.

The chain is built from TRBV20-1 and TRBJ1-2; D is uncertain. The ends were cut back, 3 bases at V and 1 base at J, with 9 bases in the middle. The CDR3 loop spans 13 amino acids. Germline V gene data show CDR1 as DFQATT and CDR2 as SNEGSKA (reference sequence). The chain's CDR3 is CSASRQDNYGYTF. The CDR3, as DNA: TGCAGTGCTAGTCGGCAGGATAACTATGGCTACACCTTC.

The rearrangement links TRBV20-1 to TRBJ2-1; D may be TRBD2 (5 bases). The CDR3 is 14 residues long. Germline V gene lookup returns CDR1 DFQATT and CDR2 SNEGSKA (reference sequence). Trimming stripped 3 bases from V and 4 bases from J, with 13 bases between. The CDR3 here is CSASKPGFYNEQFF. The CDR3 region has the DNA TGCAGTGCTAGTAAACCGGGATTTTACAATGAGCAGTTCTTC.

The chain recombines TRBV28 with TRBJ1-5; 8 bases align to TRBD1. Trimming at V came to 4 bases and at J to 4 bases, leaving 6 bases not matched to a gene. CDR3 length: 15 residues. Germline CDR1 reads MDHEN; CDR2 reads SYDVKM. CDR3 sequence: CASSSGQVPNQPQHF. The CDR3 DNA sequence: TGTGCCAGCAGTTCGGGACAGGTGCCGAATCAGCCCCAGCATTTT.

The chain employs TRBV6-5 and TRBJ1-1; possibly TRBD1 for D (6 bases). The V end was cut by 7 bases, the J end by 7 bases, with 13 bases between. The CDR3 is 12 amino acids. Germline V gives CDR1 MNHEY, CDR2 SVGAGI. CDR3 in amino acids: CASNTDSREAFF. Written as DNA, the CDR3 is TGTGCCAGCAATACGGACAGCCGTGAAGCTTTCTTT.

This sequence joins TRBV19 and TRBJ2-3, with D unresolved. The CDR3 extends over 12 amino acids. Germline lookup yields CDR1 LNHDA and CDR2 SQIVND (reference sequence). The V gene lost 7 bases and the J gene lost 2 bases, with 7 bases spanning the gap. The CDR3 reads CASIDPTDTQYF. Here the CDR3 DNA reads TGTGCCAGTATCGATCCCACAGATACGCAGTATTTT.

The chain combines TRBV9 with TRBJ1-6, with D unresolved. The CDR3 consists of 15 residues. The ends were cut back, 0 bases at V and 9 bases at J, with 13 bases in the middle. Germline values: CDR1 SGDLS, CDR2 YYNGEE. CDR3 DNA sequence: TGTGCCAGCAGCGTAGAAGGTCGGTCCTCTTCACCCCTCCACTTT. Protein: CASSVEGRSSSPLHF.

The rearrangement links TRBV2 to TRBJ1-1; D possibly corresponds to TRBD1 (6 bases). Germline lookup yields CDR1 SNHLY and CDR2 FYNNEI. The CDR3 consists of 13 residues. Trimming cost V 7 bases and J 5 bases, with 14 bases left between them. As DNA, the CDR3 is TGTGCCAGCACTCTGGACAGAGGGACTGAAGCTTTCTTT. This codes for CASTLDRGTEAFF.

This clone was counted a few times. This rearrangement joins TRBV19 to TRBJ1-2; 8 bases agree with TRBD1. The germline V gene encodes CDR1 LNHDA and CDR2 SQIVND (reference sequence). The CDR3 covers 15 residues. Trimming at V came to 5 bases and at J to 5 bases, leaving 10 bases not matched to a gene. This CDR3 reads CASSAYQGALYGYTF. The DNA for the CDR3 is TGTGCCAGTAGTGCCTATCAGGGGGCCCTTTATGGCTACACCTTC.

The V call is TRBV5-1, the J call TRBJ2-7; D is unclear. There are 13 residues in the CDR3. CDR1 is SGHRS, CDR2 YFSETQ, per germline. V lost 0 bases, J lost 9 bases, and 13 bases lay in between. The CDR3 coding sequence is TGCGCCAGCAGCTTGGACAGAAACTCGATGCAGTACTTC. It specifies CASSLDRNSMQYF.

This chain joins TRBV5-6 and TRBJ1-1, with D perhaps TRBD1 (5 bases). The CDR3 has 15 residues. The V end lost 9 bases, the J end lost 4 bases, and 22 bases lay between the germline ends. Looked up from germline, CDR1 is SGHDT and CDR2 is YYEEEE. The CDR3 DNA reads TGTGCCACCACCCGGGGGTGGGCGTCGAGCACTGAAGCTTTCTTT. Translating it yields CATTRGWASSTEAFF.

This chain connects TRBV5-1 to TRBJ2-1; unclear D gene. Trimming removed 3 bases at V and 0 bases at J, with 13 bases between. This CDR3 region has 16 residues. Germline assignment: CDR1 SGHRS and CDR2 YFSETQ. The CDR3 DNA sequence: TGCGCCAGCAGCTACCAATCTACAAGCTCCTACAATGAGCAGTTCTTC. Its protein is CASSYQSTSSYNEQFF.

The chain uses TRBV1 and TRBJ2-2. TRBV1 is a pseudogene locus. The CDR3 is 15 residues long. CDR3 nucleotides: TGCACCAGCAGCCCCTTACTAGGGGGGACCGGGGAGCTGTTTTTT. This codes for CTSSPLLGGTGELFF.

This chain links TRBV9 with TRBJ1-1, with D unresolved. V was pared by 4 bases and J by 5 bases, with 15 bases between. CDR1 and CDR2 (germline): SGDLS, YYNGEE. This CDR3 contains 14 residues. The CDR3 reads CASSLGLVRTEAFF. The CDR3, as DNA: TGTGCCAGCAGCCTAGGTTTGGTGAGAACTGAAGCTTTCTTT.

The chain joins TRBV7-8 to TRBJ2-7; perhaps TRBD1 as D (6 bases). Germline-derived CDR1 and CDR2 are SGHVS and FQNEAQ. CDR3 length: 12 residues. Deletions cut 5 bases from V and 12 bases from J, with 17 bases between. CDR3 sequence reads: CASSASGTRPYF. DNA of the CDR3: TGTGCCAGCAGCGCCTCCGGGACAAGGCCGTACTTC. Full variable domain (remainder filled in from reference TRBV7-8 and TRBJ2-7): GAGVSQSPRYKVAKRGQDVALRCDPISGHVSLFWYQQALGQGPEFLTYFQNEAQLDKSGLPSDRFFAERPEGSVSTLKIQRTQQEDSAVYLCASSASGTRPYFGPGTRLTVT.

This chain links TRBV5-1 with TRBJ2-5; D remains unclear. The length of the CDR3 is 14 residues. Germline CDR1 SGHRS, CDR2 YFSETQ. Trimming left V 0 bases short and J 5 bases short, with 11 bases between. The CDR3 DNA is TGCGCCAGCAGCTTGGCCGGTCAGCCCGAGACCCAGTACTTC. Translation gives CASSLAGQPETQYF.

V gene TRBV4-3 combines with J gene TRBJ2-1; D remains unclear. Germline lookup yields CDR1 LGHNA and CDR2 YSLEER. This CDR3 has 18 residues. Trimming shortened V by 3 bases and J by 0 bases, and 18 bases separated the two germline ends. CDR3 protein: CASSQEWVTVSSYNEQFF. Written as DNA, the CDR3 is TGCGCCAGCAGCCAGGAGTGGGTGACTGTGAGCTCCTACAATGAGCAGTTCTTC.

The chain uses TRBV7-8 and TRBJ1-3; 10 bases map to TRBD1. The CDR3 covers 18 residues. CDR1 and CDR2 (germline): SGHVS, FQNEAQ. The ends lost 1 base at V and 6 bases at J; junction bases unmatched: 12. This CDR3 reads CASSLGTRQGARVNTIYF. The CDR3 bases are TGTGCCAGCAGCTTAGGAACCCGACAGGGGGCGCGTGTAAACACCATATATTTT. The entire variable domain, with the rest obtained from reference TRBV7-8 and TRBJ1-3, is as follows: GAGVSQSPRYKVAKRGQDVALRCDPISGHVSLFWYQQALGQGPEFLTYFQNEAQLDKSGLPSDRFFAERPEGSVSTLKIQRTQQEDSAVYLCASSLGTRQGARVNTIYFGEGSWLTVV.